The sequence of this T cell receptor beta chain was determined in a study of memory CD4+ T cells and cytomegalovirus serostatus. Overall study context: Of the healthy Belgian adults, 9 were CMV seropositive and 24 seronegative.

Single viable CD3+CD4+CD8-CD45RO+ cells were sorted as the memory CD4+ T cells. Germline trimming cut 0 bases from V and 7 bases from J; bases unmatched to any gene: 7. CDR3 size: 16 residues. Per germline, CDR1 SGHRS and CDR2 YFSETQ. Libraries were prepared by immunoSEQ multiplex PCR; TCRdb keeps only in-frame clonotypes and omits some of them. Of some 45,000 clones in the sample, about 74% were seen once. As to this clone: Its antigen is not known.

Notes on the study in general: CMV serostatus prediction reached median AUC roughly 0.95, or 0.91 with US-trained model.

Sequenced: memory CD4+ T cells from blood. The sequence was obtained from an adult in good health and CMV-seropositive. The rearrangement uses TRBV5-1 and TRBJ2-1, with 10 bases identical to TRBD1. The DNA for the CDR3 is TGCGCCAGCAGCTTGGCCTACGGACAGGGGGGTAATGAGCAGTTCTTC. This translates into CASSLAYGQGGNEQFF.